One sample yielded the 29 T cell receptor beta chains listed below, sequenced in a study of cytomegalovirus exposure and HLA in healthy donors (dated by TCRdb to about 2017). The library was produced with the immunoSEQ multiplex PCR assay. TCRdb mirrors the immuneACCESS table, restricted to in-frame sequences. Some clones are absent from its copies; in checked studies, under half trace to an unresolved V gene, and the reason for the others is unknown. A total of approximately 210,000 clones appear in this sample, 80% to 90% of them only once. The top ten clones comprise about 3% of the sample. Sequencing was performed on PBMCs. Receptors were obtained from a woman aged 18-35 years in good health and CMV-seronegative.

V gene TRBV27 combines with J gene TRBJ2-7, with 8 positions matching TRBD2. The CDR3 is 16 residues long. V shed 5 bases and J 0 bases; nucleotides not matched to a gene: 9. Germline V gene sequence: CDR1 MNHEY, CDR2 SMNVEV (reference sequence). In DNA form, the CDR3 reads TGTGCCAGCAGTCAGAGTAGCGGGGTGAGCTCCTACGAGCAGTACTTC. Amino acids: CASSQSSGVSSYEQYF.

The chain combines TRBV4-2 with TRBJ2-1; D is perhaps TRBD2 (6 bases). This CDR3 contains 15 residues. Germline values: CDR1 LGHNA, CDR2 YNFKEQ. V lost 4 bases and J 5 bases, leaving 15 bases between the germline ends. The CDR3 region has the DNA TGTGCCAGCAGCCGGATTGGGACTCGGGACAATGAGCAGTTCTTC. This codes for CASSRIGTRDNEQFF.

This chain uses TRBV6-1 with TRBJ1-2; 7 bases align to TRBD1. V was clipped by 7 bases and J by 6 bases; unmatched bases: 11. The CDR3 is 14 residues long. The germline V gene encodes CDR1 MNHNS and CDR2 SASEGT. In nucleotides, the CDR3 is TGTGCCAGCACTAATCCCCTGGGACAGAATGGCTACACCTTC. It specifies CASTNPLGQNGYTF.

The chain employs TRBV27 and TRBJ2-5, with TRBD1 matching over 9 bases. Germline-derived CDR1 and CDR2 are MNHEY and SMNVEV (reference sequence). J was trimmed by 5 bases and V by 4 bases; bases with no gene match: 5. CDR3 length: 14 residues. The CDR3 nucleotides are TGTGCCAGCAGTTACGGGACAGGGTGGGAGACCCAGTACTTC. Translation: CASSYGTGWETQYF.

The chain carries TRBV28 and TRBJ1-5; 8 nucleotides line up with TRBD1. Germline assignment: CDR1 MDHEN and CDR2 SYDVKM. CDR3 length: 16 residues. V lost 10 bases to trimming and J lost 2 bases; unmatched junction nucleotides: 13. The CDR3 reads CATRDRNLAGNQPQHF. Here the CDR3 DNA reads TGTGCCACCCGGGACAGGAACTTAGCGGGCAATCAGCCCCAGCATTTT. The full variable domain, completed using reference TRBV28 and TRBJ1-5, is DVKVTQSSRYLVKRTGEKVFLECVQDMDHENMFWYRQDPGLGLRLIYFSYDVKMKEKGDIPEGYSVSREKKERFSLILESASTNQTSMYLCATRDRNLAGNQPQHFGDGTRLSIL.

The CDR3 region has the DNA TGTGCCTGGAGTCAAGGGGGCCACGAGCAGTACTTC. Its translation is CAWSQGGHEQYF. This chain connects TRBV30 to TRBJ2-7; 7 nucleotides agree with TRBD1. The CDR3 runs to 12 residues. Trimming cost V 2 bases and J 5 bases; bases outside gene matches: 3. Germline V gene lookup returns CDR1 GTSNPN and CDR2 SVGIG (reference sequence).

This clone was seen only a few times. The chain combines TRBV7-2 with TRBJ1-3; 7 positions match TRBD1. The CDR3 extends over 18 amino acids. V dropped 1 base and J dropped 0; count of bases not matched to a gene: 9. Germline CDR1 reads SGHTA; CDR2 reads FQGNSA. CDR3 bases: TGTGCCAGCAGCTTAGTAGCAGGGGGTTATGGCTCTGGAAACACCATATATTTT. Translation: CASSLVAGGYGSGNTIYF. Drawing the rest from reference TRBV7-2 and TRBJ1-3, the complete variable domain is GAGVSQSPSNKVTEKGKDVELRCDPISGHTALYWYRQSLGQGLEFLIYFQGNSAPDKSGLPSDRFSAERTGGSVSTLTIQRTQQEDSAVYLCASSLVAGGYGSGNTIYFGEGSWLTVV.

The rearrangement joins TRBV7-2 to TRBJ2-7, with D possibly being TRBD1 (6 bases). Per germline, CDR1 SGHTA and CDR2 FQGNSA. Deletions cut 5 bases from V and 3 bases from J, with 11 bases between. The CDR3 consists of 13 residues. The CDR3: CASSPGARYEQYF. Here the CDR3 DNA reads TGTGCCAGCAGCCCAGGGGCCCGCTACGAGCAGTACTTC.

V is TRBV27 and J is TRBJ2-3, with D maybe TRBD2 (6 bases). CDR3 length: 12 amino acids. V was shortened by 11 bases and J by 2 bases, with 11 bases between the two germline ends. Germline V lookup: CDR1 MNHEY, CDR2 SMNVEV (reference sequence). For the CDR3, the DNA is TGTGCCGCGGGACTCTCCACAGATACGCAGTATTTT. It specifies CAAGLSTDTQYF.

The gene calls are TRBV5-1 and TRBJ2-5; D is possibly TRBD1 (5 bases). The CDR3 is made up of 14 amino acids. Germline V gene sequence: CDR1 SGHRS, CDR2 YFSETQ. Between the trimmed V and J ends, which lost 0 bases and 0 bases, there was a span of 6 bases. The DNA for the CDR3 is TGCGCCAGCAGCTTGGGACAGCACCAAGAGACCCAGTACTTC. Translating gives CASSLGQHQETQYF.

The chain uses TRBV6-6 and TRBJ2-5, with 7 nucleotides matching TRBD1. J lost 5 bases, V lost 3 bases, and 3 bases had no gene match. This CDR3 comprises 13 residues. The germline V gene has CDR1 MNHNY and CDR2 SVGAGI (reference sequence). This CDR3 reads CASSYQGQETQYF. The CDR3 DNA reads TGTGCCAGCAGTTATCAGGGACAGGAGACCCAGTACTTC.

The V gene is TRBV18, the J gene TRBJ1-4; the match to TRBD1 covers 11 bases. The CDR3 covers 15 residues. V lost 0 bases and J lost 9; bases outside the gene matches: 3. Germline values: CDR1 KGHSH, CDR2 LQKENI. The CDR3: CASSPPGTGGKKLFF. CDR3 DNA: TGTGCCAGCTCACCACCAGGGACAGGGGGAAAAAAACTGTTTTTT. Variable domain in full (rest from reference TRBV18 and TRBJ1-4): NAGVMQNPRHLVRRRGQEARLRCSPMKGHSHVYWYRQLPEEGLKFMVYLQKENIIDESGMPKERFSAEFPKEGPSILRIQQVVRGDSAAYFCASSPPGTGGKKLFFGSGTQLSVL.

V gene TRBV6-1 combines with J gene TRBJ1-4; the D gene is possibly TRBD1 (5 bases). V lost 4 bases and J lost 10, with 19 bases in between. Germline CDR1 and CDR2: MNHNS and SASEGT. The CDR3 has 15 amino acids. The CDR3 here is CASSVSRAQGRKLFF. CDR3 in DNA: TGTGCCAGCAGTGTCAGTAGGGCCCAGGGAAGAAAACTGTTTTTT.

The chain links TRBV11-2 to TRBJ2-5; D is perhaps TRBD1 (6 bases). V dropped 5 bases and J dropped 1 base, with 17 bases sitting between them. Germline V gene data show CDR1 as SGHAT and CDR2 as FQNNGV. CDR3 length equals 16 residues. This CDR3 reads CASSPGWGPSQETQYF. The CDR3 bases are TGTGCCAGCAGCCCCGGGTGGGGGCCAAGCCAAGAGACCCAGTACTTC.

DNA for the CDR3: TGTGCCACCAGCACCGGACAGGGTGGAATAGTGCAGTACTTC. Translating gives CATSTGQGGIVQYF. The V call is TRBV15, the J call TRBJ2-7; 8 bases align to TRBD1. The CDR3 covers 14 residues. The germline CDR1 and CDR2 sequences are LNHNV and YYDKDF (reference sequence). The junction had 11 bases not matched to a gene; V was cut back by 4 bases and J by 9 bases.

V and J are TRBV4-3 and TRBJ2-7; TRBD2 matches 14 bases. V lost 4 bases to trimming and J lost 3 bases; unmatched junction nucleotides: 8. The CDR3 loop spans 17 amino acids. Germline CDR1 is LGHNA and CDR2 is YSLEER. Written as DNA, the CDR3 is TGCGCCAGCAGCCTCCCGGGACTAGCGGGAGTAAACTACGAGCAGTACTTC. This encodes CASSLPGLAGVNYEQYF.

CDR3 sequence reads: CASSRHRNQPQHF. CDR3 DNA: TGTGCCAGCAGCAGACATAGAAATCAGCCCCAGCATTTT. The chain uses TRBV11-2 and TRBJ1-5; D not resolved. Germline-derived CDR1 and CDR2 are SGHAT and FQNNGV. Trimming left V 5 bases short and J 4 bases short, with 9 bases between. There are 13 residues in the CDR3.

The rearrangement joins TRBV29-1 to TRBJ1-1; 7 nucleotides match TRBD1. The CDR3 runs to 13 residues. In germline, CDR1 is SQVTM, CDR2 ANQGSEA. J lost 0 bases, V lost 7 bases, and 5 bases had no gene match. CDR3 sequence: CSGAGTVNTEAFF. CDR3 nucleotide sequence: TGCAGCGGTGCCGGGACAGTGAACACTGAAGCTTTCTTT.

The chain links TRBV6-5 to TRBJ2-7; D perhaps matches TRBD2 (6 bases). There are 14 residues in the CDR3. The V end lost 2 bases, the J end lost 5 bases, and 13 bases lay between the germline ends. Germline CDR1 MNHEY, CDR2 SVGAGI. In DNA form, the CDR3 reads TGTGCCAGCAGTTACGATAGGTGGAGGGACGAGCAGTACTTC. Protein sequence: CASSYDRWRDEQYF.

This chain connects TRBV7-2 to TRBJ1-5; 7 bases agree with TRBD1. CDR1 and CDR2 (germline): SGHTA, FQGNSA. This CDR3 region has 12 residues. Unmatched junction bases numbered 4, after V lost 5 bases and J lost 9 bases. The DNA for the CDR3 is TGTGCCAGCAGCCGTTCAGGGGGGCCCCAGCATTTT. This sequence encodes CASSRSGGPQHF.

The chain is built from TRBV2 and TRBJ2-3; D perhaps matches TRBD2 (5 bases). V dropped 6 bases and J dropped 0 bases, with 13 bases sitting between them. Germline V gives CDR1 SNHLY, CDR2 FYNNEI. There are 15 residues in the CDR3. The CDR3 nucleotides are TGTGCCAGCAGCAGGACTGCTGTTAGCACAGATACGCAGTATTTT. Translating it yields CASSRTAVSTDTQYF.

The genes are TRBV27 and TRBJ2-3; D not resolved. This CDR3 spans 13 amino acids. The germline V gene encodes CDR1 MNHEY and CDR2 SMNVEV (reference sequence). V was trimmed by 2 bases and J by 4 bases, leaving 7 bases between them. The CDR3 loop is CASSLMGADTQYF. The CDR3, as DNA: TGTGCCAGCAGTTTAATGGGCGCAGATACGCAGTATTTT.

The genes are TRBV5-1 and TRBJ1-1; maybe TRBD1 (6 bases). Trimming removed 0 bases from V and 2 bases from J, with 11 bases in between. The CDR3 covers 15 residues. CDR1 is SGHRS and CDR2 is YFSETQ in the germline V gene. The CDR3 DNA reads TGCGCCAGCAGCTTGGGGGGGGGCCAAAACACTGAAGCTTTCTTT. The encoded protein is CASSLGGGQNTEAFF.

The V and J genes are TRBV7-2 and TRBJ2-6, with 9 bases matching TRBD1. V shed 6 bases and J 0 bases; nucleotides not matched to a gene: 3. The CDR3 has 16 residues. Germline V gene lookup returns CDR1 SGHTA and CDR2 FQGNSA. The DNA for the CDR3 is TGTGCCAGCAGACGGGACAGGGACTCTGGGGCCAACGTCCTGACTTTC. Protein: CASRRDRDSGANVLTF. The complete variable domain, with remaining parts taken from reference TRBV7-2 and TRBJ2-6, reads GAGVSQSPSNKVTEKGKDVELRCDPISGHTALYWYRQSLGQGLEFLIYFQGNSAPDKSGLPSDRFSAERTGGSVSTLTIQRTQQEDSAVYLCASRRDRDSGANVLTFGAGSRLTVL.

The rearrangement uses TRBV6-5 and TRBJ2-1; 7 positions match TRBD2. V gave up 1 base and J gave up 5 bases; unmatched junction bases: 8. The CDR3 is 16 residues long. Germline V gene lookup returns CDR1 MNHEY and CDR2 SVGAGI. The CDR3: CASSYWGGTTNNEQFF. The CDR3 DNA sequence: TGTGCCAGCAGTTACTGGGGGGGGACTACCAACAATGAGCAGTTCTTC.

The chain has TRBV9 and TRBJ2-1, with D maybe TRBD2 (6 bases). V gave up 1 base and J gave up 0 bases, with 17 bases separating them. The CDR3 consists of 18 residues. Germline lookup yields CDR1 SGDLS and CDR2 YYNGEE. The DNA for the CDR3 is TGTGCCAGCAGCGTAAGTGGCGGAGGACTATCCTCCTACAATGAGCAGTTCTTC. It yields the protein CASSVSGGGLSSYNEQFF.

The rearrangement uses TRBV28 and TRBJ2-1; possibly TRBD2 for D (6 bases). Germline lookup yields CDR1 MDHEN and CDR2 SYDVKM. Trimming shortened V by 5 bases and J by 9 bases, and 11 bases separated the two germline ends. This CDR3 spans 12 amino acids. CDR3 in DNA: TGTGCCAGCAGTCCCCGGCGGGGTGAGCAGTTCTTC. Encoded protein: CASSPRRGEQFF.

The chain has TRBV5-1 and TRBJ2-2; 8 nucleotides align to TRBD2. Germline V gene data show CDR1 as SGHRS and CDR2 as YFSETQ. The V and J ends lost 0 bases and 6 bases, in that order; junction bases with no gene match: 7. The CDR3 extends over 16 amino acids. CDR3 sequence: CASSLVPAGVAGELFF. DNA of the CDR3: TGCGCCAGCAGCTTGGTGCCAGCGGGAGTCGCCGGGGAGCTGTTTTTT.

The V and J genes are TRBV13 and TRBJ2-1; 8 bases align to TRBD2. CDR1 is PRHDT and CDR2 is FYEKMQ in the germline V gene (reference sequence). This CDR3 spans 16 amino acids. V dropped 3 bases and J dropped 3; count of bases not matched to a gene: 7. Here the CDR3 reads CASSLTGLGYYNEQFF. DNA for the CDR3: TGTGCCAGCAGCTTGACGGGACTAGGTTACTACAATGAGCAGTTCTTC.